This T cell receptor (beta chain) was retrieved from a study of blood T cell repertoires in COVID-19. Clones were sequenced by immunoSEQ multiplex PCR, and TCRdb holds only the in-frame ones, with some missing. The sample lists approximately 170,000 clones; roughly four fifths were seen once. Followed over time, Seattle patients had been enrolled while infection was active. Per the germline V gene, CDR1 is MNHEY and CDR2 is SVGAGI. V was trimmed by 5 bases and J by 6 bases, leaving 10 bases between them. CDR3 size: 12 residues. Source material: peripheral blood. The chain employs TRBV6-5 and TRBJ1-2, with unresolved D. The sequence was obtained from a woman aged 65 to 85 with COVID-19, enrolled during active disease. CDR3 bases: TGTGCCAGCAGTCCTGGAGCGAATGGCTACACCTTC. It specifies CASSPGANGYTF.